The entry below describes one T cell receptor (beta chain). The sample comes from a study of identical twins. TCRdb independently ran MiXCR on the 5' RACE reads; one entry per CDR3 protein. The sample consists of a few hundred thousand distinct CDR3 sequences, around 12% of them appearing once. These same data were also listed under a study on yellow fever vaccine responses in identical twins.

The sample consisted of CD8+ T cells sorted from blood. The receptor's source is a woman aged 18-29 years in good health.

CDR3: CASSYSHSLNTEAFF. The CDR3 DNA reads TGTGCCAGCAGTTACTCGCACAGCCTGAACACTGAAGCTTTCTTT. This rearrangement joins TRBV6-5 to TRBJ1-1; D gene uncertain. Trimming shortened V by 0 bases and J by 0 bases, and 8 bases separated the two germline ends. The germline V gene has CDR1 MNHEY and CDR2 SVGAGI. This CDR3 has 15 residues.